What follows describes a single TCR beta chain. Clones were sequenced by immunoSEQ multiplex PCR, and TCRdb holds only the in-frame ones, with some missing. The sample shows roughly 40,000 clones, around 90% of them seen only once. Germline V lookup: CDR1 LNHDA, CDR2 SQIVND (reference sequence). V shed 4 bases and J shed 4 bases, with 22 bases lying between them. The CDR3 spans 17 residues. This sample is part of a study of blood T cell repertoires in COVID-19. What was sequenced was peripheral blood. The gene calls are TRBV19 and TRBJ1-1; no firm D call. The receptor was derived from an older woman with acute or convalescent COVID-19. The chain's CDR3 is CASSTGRRLMSGTEAFF. In DNA form, the CDR3 reads TGTGCCAGTAGTACCGGGAGACGACTAATGTCGGGCACTGAAGCTTTCTTT.